A selection of T cell receptor beta chains follows, all from one sample in a study of blood T cell repertoires in COVID-19. Profiled with immunoSEQ multiplex PCR; TCRdb holds only in-frame clones, not every one. The top ten clones hold less than 11% of a sample with around 400,000 clones, approximately 87% of them seen once. Material: peripheral blood. Receptor source: a woman in her twenties or thirties with COVID-19, enrolled during active disease. CDR3s include the opening cysteine and the closing phenylalanine or tryptophan. The D gene is left open where the match is weak. Part of the rows lack a size; the others show once, few, many or a class for expanded clones.

cdr3_length	v_call	clone_size	j_call	d_call	cdr3_aa	cdr3_nt
13	TRBV19	-	TRBJ2-1	-	CASSGTSYNEQFF	TGTGCCAGTAGTGGGACTTCCTACAATGAGCAGTTCTTC
14	TRBV5-1	-	TRBJ1-2	-	CASSLAQPDYGYTF	TGCGCCAGCAGCTTGGCACAGCCAGACTATGGCTACACCTTC
15	TRBV6-5	-	TRBJ2-5	-	CASSYGGRQQETQYF	TGTGCCAGCAGTTACGGGGGCCGACAGCAAGAGACCCAGTACTTC
14	TRBV6-5	-	TRBJ1-4	-	CASSYSISGEKLFF	TGTGCCAGCAGTTACTCGATAAGCGGTGAAAAACTGTTTTTT
14	TRBV6-1	-	TRBJ1-6	-	CASSENRNNSPLHF	TGTGCCAGCAGTGAAAACAGGAATAATTCACCCCTCCACTTT
14	TRBV7-9	-	TRBJ1-2	TRBD1	CASTPAGQGYGYTF	TGTGCCAGCACCCCCGCCGGACAGGGGTATGGCTACACCTTC
13	TRBV25-1	-	TRBJ2-5	-	CASSDPYQETQYF	TGTGCCAGCAGTGACCCGTACCAAGAGACCCAGTACTTC
15	TRBV11-1	-	TRBJ2-5	TRBD2	CASSFFAGGGETQYF	TGTGCCAGCAGCTTCTTTGCGGGAGGGGGGGAGACCCAGTACTTC
14	TRBV19	-	TRBJ2-1	TRBD2	CASSSSGRANEQFF	TGTGCCAGTAGCTCTAGCGGGAGGGCCAATGAGCAGTTCTTC
15	TRBV9	-	TRBJ1-4	-	CASSTLSGGNEKLFF	TGTGCCAGCAGCACTCTCTCCGGCGGGAATGAAAAACTGTTTTTT
18	TRBV6-6	-	TRBJ1-2	TRBD1	CASSRTGTGLDLNYGYTF	TGTGCCAGCAGTCGAACAGGGACAGGTCTCGACCTAAACTATGGCTACACCTTC
15	TRBV6-1	-	TRBJ2-7	TRBD2	CASSEFGGRAAEQYF	TGTGCCAGCAGTGAATTCGGCGGGAGGGCCGCCGAGCAGTACTTC
14	TRBV28	-	TRBJ2-7	-	CASSTGQLNYEQYF	TGTGCCAGCAGTACCGGACAGTTAAACTACGAGCAGTACTTC
14	TRBV19	-	TRBJ2-7	-	CASSIGASSYEQYF	TGTGCCAGTAGTATAGGGGCCTCCTCCTACGAGCAGTACTTC
13	TRBV2	-	TRBJ2-3	TRBD1	CASREGAEDTQYF	TGTGCCAGCAGAGAGGGGGCGGAGGATACGCAGTATTTT
13	TRBV4-2	once	TRBJ2-1	-	CASSQDKTREQFF	TGTGCCAGCAGCCAAGATAAAACTAGAGAGCAGTTCTTC
16	TRBV7-2	-	TRBJ2-2	-	CASSLDRPPNTGELFF	TGTGCCAGCAGCTTAGACAGACCTCCGAACACCGGGGAGCTGTTTTTT
16	TRBV27	-	TRBJ2-1	-	CASSPWTALLDNEQFF	TGTGCCAGCAGTCCCTGGACAGCTCTCCTGGACAATGAGCAGTTCTTC
16	TRBV6-5	-	TRBJ2-7	TRBD2	CASSYTRTRFNYEQYF	TGTGCCAGCAGTTACACGCGGACTAGATTTAACTACGAGCAGTACTTC
13	TRBV28	-	TRBJ1-2	-	CASWGGLGNGYTF	TGTGCCTCGTGGGGGGGGCTAGGGAATGGCTACACCTTC
15	TRBV3-1/TRBV3-2	-	TRBJ2-1	TRBD2	CASSQVVAGRNEQFF	TGTGCCAGCAGCCAAGTTGTAGCGGGAAGAAATGAGCAGTTCTTC
16	TRBV29-1	-	TRBJ2-1	TRBD2	CSVSPYTSGSNNEQFF	TGCAGCGTTTCGCCTTATACTAGCGGGAGTAACAATGAGCAGTTCTTC
13	TRBV7-2	-	TRBJ2-7	-	CASSPSGFYEQYF	TGTGCCAGCAGCCCCTCGGGATTTTACGAGCAGTACTTC
17	TRBV24-1	-	TRBJ2-2	TRBD1	CATSDPGTGANTGELFF	TGTGCCACCAGTGATCCCGGGACAGGGGCCAACACCGGGGAGCTGTTTTTT
13	TRBV2	-	TRBJ2-7	-	CASSAPREYEQYF	TGTGCCAGCAGTGCCCCTCGTGAGTACGAGCAGTACTTC
16	TRBV15	-	TRBJ2-2	-	CATSRGLALLTGELFF	TGTGCCACCAGCAGAGGCCTAGCCCTCTTAACCGGGGAGCTGTTTTTT
14	TRBV5-3	-	TRBJ1-5	-	CARSLKRGNQPQHF	TGTGCCAGAAGCTTGAAACGGGGCAATCAGCCCCAGCATTTT
14	TRBV5-1	-	TRBJ2-7	TRBD1	CASSTRDRAYEQYF	TGCGCCAGCAGCACTAGGGACAGAGCCTACGAGCAGTACTTC
14	TRBV4-2	-	TRBJ1-2	TRBD1	CASSQSTGIGGYTF	TGTGCCAGCAGCCAATCGACAGGGATAGGTGGCTACACCTTC